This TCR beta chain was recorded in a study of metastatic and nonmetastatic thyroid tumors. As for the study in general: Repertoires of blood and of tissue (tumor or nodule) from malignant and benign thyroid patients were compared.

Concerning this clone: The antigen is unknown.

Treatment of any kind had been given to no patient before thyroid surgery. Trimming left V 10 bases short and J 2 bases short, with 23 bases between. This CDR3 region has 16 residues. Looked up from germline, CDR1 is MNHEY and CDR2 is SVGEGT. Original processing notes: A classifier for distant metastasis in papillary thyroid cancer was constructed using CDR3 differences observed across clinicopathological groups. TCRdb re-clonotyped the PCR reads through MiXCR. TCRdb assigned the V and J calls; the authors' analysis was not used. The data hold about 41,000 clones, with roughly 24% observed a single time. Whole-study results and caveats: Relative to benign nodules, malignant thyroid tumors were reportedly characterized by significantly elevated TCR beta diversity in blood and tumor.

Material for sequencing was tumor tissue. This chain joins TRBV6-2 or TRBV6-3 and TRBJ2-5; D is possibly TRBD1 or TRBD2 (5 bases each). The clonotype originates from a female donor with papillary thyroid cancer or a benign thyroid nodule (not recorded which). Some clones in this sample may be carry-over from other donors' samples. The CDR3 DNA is TGTGCCACCAGACCTGATTGGGACGAAATACAAGAGACCCAGTACTTC. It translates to CATRPDWDEIQETQYF.